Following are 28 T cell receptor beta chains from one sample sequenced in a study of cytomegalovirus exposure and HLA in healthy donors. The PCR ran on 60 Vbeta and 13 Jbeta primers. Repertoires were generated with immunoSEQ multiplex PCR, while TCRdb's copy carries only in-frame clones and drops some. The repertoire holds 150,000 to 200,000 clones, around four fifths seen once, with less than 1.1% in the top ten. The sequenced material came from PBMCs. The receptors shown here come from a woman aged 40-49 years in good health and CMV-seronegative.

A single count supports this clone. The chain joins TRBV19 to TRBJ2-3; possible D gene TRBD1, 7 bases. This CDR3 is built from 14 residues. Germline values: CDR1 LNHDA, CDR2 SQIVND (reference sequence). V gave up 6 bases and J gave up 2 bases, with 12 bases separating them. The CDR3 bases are TGTGCCAGTAGGGCGGGACAGAACACAGATACGCAGTATTTT. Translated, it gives CASRAGQNTDTQYF.

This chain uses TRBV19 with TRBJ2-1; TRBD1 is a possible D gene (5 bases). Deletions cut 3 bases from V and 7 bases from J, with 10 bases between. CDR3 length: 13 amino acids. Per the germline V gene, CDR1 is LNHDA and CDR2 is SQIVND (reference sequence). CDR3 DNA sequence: TGTGCCAGTAGTATTTGGCCAGGGAATGAGCAGTTCTTC. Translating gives CASSIWPGNEQFF.

In nucleotides, the CDR3 is TGTGCCAGCAGCTTAAACAGGGCTTCGCCAGAGACCCAGTACTTC. Its protein is CASSLNRASPETQYF. The chain links TRBV11-3 to TRBJ2-5, with D tentatively TRBD1 (6 bases). The CDR3 is 15 amino acids. Germline V gene data show CDR1 as SGHNT and CDR2 as YENEEA. Trimming took 2 bases from V and 4 from J, leaving 14 bases between them.

The CDR3 spells CASSITGVSGNTIYF. The DNA of the CDR3 is TGTGCCAGTAGTATCACAGGGGTCTCTGGAAACACCATATATTTT. The chain uses TRBV19 and TRBJ1-3, with TRBD1 matching over 7 bases. The CDR3 contains 15 residues. CDR1 and CDR2 from the germline V gene are LNHDA and SQIVND (reference sequence). The V segment lost 3 bases and the J segment 0 bases; nucleotides outside the gene matches: 2.

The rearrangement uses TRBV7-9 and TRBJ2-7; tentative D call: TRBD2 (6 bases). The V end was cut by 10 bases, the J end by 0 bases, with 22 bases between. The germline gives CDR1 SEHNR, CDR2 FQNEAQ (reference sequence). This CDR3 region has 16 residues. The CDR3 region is CATQSGLDLHSYEQYF. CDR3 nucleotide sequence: TGTGCCACCCAGTCGGGACTCGACCTTCACTCCTACGAGCAGTACTTC. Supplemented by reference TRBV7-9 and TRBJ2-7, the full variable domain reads DTGVSQNPRHKITKRGQNVTFRCDPISEHNRLYWYRQTLGQGPEFLTYFQNEAQLEKSRLLSDRFSAERPKGSFSTLEIQRTEQGDSAMYLCATQSGLDLHSYEQYFGPGTRLTVT.

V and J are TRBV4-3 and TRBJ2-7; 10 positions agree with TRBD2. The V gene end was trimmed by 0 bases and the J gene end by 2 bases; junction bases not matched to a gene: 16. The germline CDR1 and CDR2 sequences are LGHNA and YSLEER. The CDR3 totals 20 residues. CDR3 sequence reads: CASSQERVPSGSRRAYEQYF. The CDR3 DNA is TGCGCCAGCAGCCAAGAAAGAGTCCCTAGCGGGAGTCGGAGGGCCTACGAGCAGTACTTC.

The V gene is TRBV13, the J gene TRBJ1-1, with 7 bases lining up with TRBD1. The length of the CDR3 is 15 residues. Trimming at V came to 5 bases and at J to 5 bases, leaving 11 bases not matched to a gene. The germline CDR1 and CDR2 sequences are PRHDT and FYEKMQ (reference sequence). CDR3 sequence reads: CASSAQRQGRTEAFF. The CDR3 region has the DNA TGTGCCAGCAGCGCCCAACGACAGGGTAGAACTGAAGCTTTCTTT.

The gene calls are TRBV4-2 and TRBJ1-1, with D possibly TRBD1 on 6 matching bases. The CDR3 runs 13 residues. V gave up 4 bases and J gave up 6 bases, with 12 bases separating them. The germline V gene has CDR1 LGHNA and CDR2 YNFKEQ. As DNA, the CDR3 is TGTGCCAGCAGCCCTCAGGGGATAGCTGAAGCTTTCTTT. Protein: CASSPQGIAEAFF.

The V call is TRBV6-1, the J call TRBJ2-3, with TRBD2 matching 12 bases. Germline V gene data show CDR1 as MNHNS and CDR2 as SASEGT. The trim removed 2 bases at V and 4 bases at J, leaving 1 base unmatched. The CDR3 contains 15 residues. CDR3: CASSELAGGPDTQYF. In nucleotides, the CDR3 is TGTGCCAGCAGTGAACTAGCGGGAGGGCCAGATACGCAGTATTTT.

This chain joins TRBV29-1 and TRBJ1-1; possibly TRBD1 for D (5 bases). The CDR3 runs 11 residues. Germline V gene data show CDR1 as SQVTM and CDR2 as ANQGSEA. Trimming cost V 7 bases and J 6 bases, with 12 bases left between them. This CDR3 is CSALGVSEAFF. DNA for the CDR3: TGCAGCGCCTTAGGGGTTTCTGAAGCTTTCTTT. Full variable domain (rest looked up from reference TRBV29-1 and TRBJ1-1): SAVISQKPSRDICQRGTSLTIQCQVDSQVTMMFWYRQQPGQSLTLIATANQGSEATYESGFVIDKFPISRPNLTFSTLTVSNMSPEDSSIYLCSALGVSEAFFGQGTRLTVV.

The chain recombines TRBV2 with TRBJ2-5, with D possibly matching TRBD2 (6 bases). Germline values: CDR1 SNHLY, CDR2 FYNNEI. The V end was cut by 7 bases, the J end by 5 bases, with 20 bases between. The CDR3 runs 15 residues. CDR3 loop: CASIPLGIGGETQYF. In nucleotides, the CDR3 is TGTGCCAGCATCCCCTTAGGGATTGGGGGGGAGACCCAGTACTTC.

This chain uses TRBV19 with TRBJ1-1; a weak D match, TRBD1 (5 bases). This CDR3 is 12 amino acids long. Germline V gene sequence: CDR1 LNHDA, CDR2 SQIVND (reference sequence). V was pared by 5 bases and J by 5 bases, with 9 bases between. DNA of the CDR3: TGTGCCAGTAGTGGAGGGGAGACTGAAGCTTTCTTT. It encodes CASSGGETEAFF.

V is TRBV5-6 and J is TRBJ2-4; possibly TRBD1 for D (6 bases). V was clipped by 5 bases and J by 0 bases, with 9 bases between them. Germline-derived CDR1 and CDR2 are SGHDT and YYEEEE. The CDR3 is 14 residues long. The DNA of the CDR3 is TGTGCCAGCAGTCAGGGGAGAGCCAAAAACATTCAGTACTTC. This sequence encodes CASSQGRAKNIQYF.

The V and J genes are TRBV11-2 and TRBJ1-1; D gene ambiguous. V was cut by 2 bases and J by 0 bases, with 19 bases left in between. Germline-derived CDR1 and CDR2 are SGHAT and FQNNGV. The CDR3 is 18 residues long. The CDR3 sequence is CASSLLRPRTLMNTEAFF. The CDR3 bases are TGTGCCAGCAGCTTACTTCGGCCGAGGACTTTAATGAACACTGAAGCTTTCTTT.

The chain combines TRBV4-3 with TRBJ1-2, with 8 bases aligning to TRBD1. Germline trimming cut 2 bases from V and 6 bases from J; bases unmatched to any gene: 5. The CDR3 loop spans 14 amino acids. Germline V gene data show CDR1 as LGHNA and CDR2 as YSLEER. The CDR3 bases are TGCGCCAGCAGCCAACAGGGGGCCGGAGATGGCTACACCTTC. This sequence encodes CASSQQGAGDGYTF.

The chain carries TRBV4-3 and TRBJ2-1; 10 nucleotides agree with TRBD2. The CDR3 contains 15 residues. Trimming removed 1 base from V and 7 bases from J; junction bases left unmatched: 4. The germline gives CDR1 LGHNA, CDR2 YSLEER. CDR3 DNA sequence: TGCGCCAGCAGCCAAGTGGGACTAGCGCAGAATGAGCAGTTCTTC. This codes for CASSQVGLAQNEQFF.

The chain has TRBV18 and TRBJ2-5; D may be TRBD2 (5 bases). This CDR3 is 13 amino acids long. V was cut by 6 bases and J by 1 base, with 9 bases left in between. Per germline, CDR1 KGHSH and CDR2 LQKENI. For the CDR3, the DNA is TGTGCCAGCTCTCCGACTATCCAAGAGACCCAGTACTTC. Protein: CASSPTIQETQYF. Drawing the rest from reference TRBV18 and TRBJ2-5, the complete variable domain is NAGVMQNPRHLVRRRGQEARLRCSPMKGHSHVYWYRQLPEEGLKFMVYLQKENIIDESGMPKERFSAEFPKEGPSILRIQQVVRGDSAAYFCASSPTIQETQYFGPGTRLLVL.

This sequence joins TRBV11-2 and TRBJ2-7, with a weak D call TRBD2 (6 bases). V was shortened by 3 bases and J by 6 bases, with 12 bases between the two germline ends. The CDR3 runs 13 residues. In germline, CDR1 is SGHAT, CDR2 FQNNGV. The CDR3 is CASSFSDGGEQYF. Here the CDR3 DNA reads TGTGCCAGCAGCTTTTCCGACGGGGGCGAGCAGTACTTC.

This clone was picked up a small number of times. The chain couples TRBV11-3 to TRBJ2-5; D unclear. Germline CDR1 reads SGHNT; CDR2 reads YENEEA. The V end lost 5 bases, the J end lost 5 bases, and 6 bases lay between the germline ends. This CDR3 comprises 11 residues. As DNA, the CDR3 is TGTGCCAGCAGCCAACTGGAGACCCAGTACTTC. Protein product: CASSQLETQYF. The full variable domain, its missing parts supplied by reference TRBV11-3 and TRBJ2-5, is EAGVVQSPRYKIIEKKQPVAFWCNPISGHNTLYWYLQNLGQGPELLIRYENEEAVDDSQLPKDRFSAERLKGVDSTLKIQPAELGDSAVYLCASSQLETQYFGPGTRLLVL.

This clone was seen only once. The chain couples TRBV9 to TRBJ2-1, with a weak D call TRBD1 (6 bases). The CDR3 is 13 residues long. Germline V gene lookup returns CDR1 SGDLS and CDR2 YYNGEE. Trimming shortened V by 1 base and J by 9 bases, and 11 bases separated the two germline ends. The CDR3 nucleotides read TGTGCCAGCAGCGTATTACAGGGAACTGAGCAGTTCTTC. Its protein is CASSVLQGTEQFF. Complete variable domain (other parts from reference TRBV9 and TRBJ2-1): DSGVTQTPKHLITATGQRVTLRCSPRSGDLSVYWYQQSLDQGLQFLIQYYNGEERAKGNILERFSAQQFPDLHSELNLSSLELGDSALYFCASSVLQGTEQFFGPGTRLTVL.

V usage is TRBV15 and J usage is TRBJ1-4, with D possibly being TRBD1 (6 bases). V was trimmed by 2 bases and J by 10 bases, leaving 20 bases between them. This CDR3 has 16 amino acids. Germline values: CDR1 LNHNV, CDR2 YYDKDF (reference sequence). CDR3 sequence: CATSRSGTLIGGKLFF. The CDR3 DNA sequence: TGTGCCACCAGCAGATCCGGGACACTAATAGGGGGAAAACTGTTTTTT.

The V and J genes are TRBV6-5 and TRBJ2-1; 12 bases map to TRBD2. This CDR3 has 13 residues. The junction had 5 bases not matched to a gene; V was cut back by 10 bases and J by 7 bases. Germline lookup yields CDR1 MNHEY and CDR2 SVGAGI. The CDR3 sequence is CATRTSGDNEQFF. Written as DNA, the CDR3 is TGTGCCACCAGGACTAGCGGGGATAATGAGCAGTTCTTC.

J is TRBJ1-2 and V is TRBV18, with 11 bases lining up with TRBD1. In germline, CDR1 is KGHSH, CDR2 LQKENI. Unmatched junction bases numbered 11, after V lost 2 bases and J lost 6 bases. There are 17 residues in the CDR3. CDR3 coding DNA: TGTGCCAGCTCACCAGTTTGGACAGGGGGCGATATGAATGGCTACACCTTC. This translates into CASSPVWTGGDMNGYTF.

CDR3 in amino acids: CASSYSAGAYGYTF. Written as DNA, the CDR3 is TGTGCCAGCAGTTACTCAGCAGGGGCCTATGGCTACACCTTC. The V call is TRBV6-5, the J call TRBJ1-2; tentatively, D is TRBD1 (6 bases). Germline V lookup: CDR1 MNHEY, CDR2 SVGAGI. The CDR3 consists of 14 residues. V was trimmed by 0 bases and J by 4 bases, leaving 9 bases between them.

CDR3 loop: CASSLQADQPQHF. The CDR3 DNA sequence: TGTGCCAGCAGCTTACAGGCCGATCAGCCCCAGCATTTT. The chain carries TRBV11-3 and TRBJ1-5; D ambiguous. The CDR3 runs to 13 residues. CDR1 and CDR2 from the germline V gene are SGHNT and YENEEA. The ends were cut back, 2 bases at V and 5 bases at J, with 7 bases in the middle.

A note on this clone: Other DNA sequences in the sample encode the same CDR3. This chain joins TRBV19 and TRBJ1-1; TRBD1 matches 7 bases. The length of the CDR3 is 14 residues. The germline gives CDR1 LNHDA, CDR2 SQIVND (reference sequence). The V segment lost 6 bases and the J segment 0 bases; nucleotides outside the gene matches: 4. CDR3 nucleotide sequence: TGTGCCAGTAGGGAGACAGGGATGAACACTGAAGCTTTCTTT. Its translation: CASRETGMNTEAFF.

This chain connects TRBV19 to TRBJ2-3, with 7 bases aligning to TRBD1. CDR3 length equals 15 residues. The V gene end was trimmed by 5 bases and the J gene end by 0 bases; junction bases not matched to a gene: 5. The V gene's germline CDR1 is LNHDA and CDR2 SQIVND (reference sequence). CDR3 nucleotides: TGTGCCAGTAGTTTTGACAGGGCTAGCACAGATACGCAGTATTTT. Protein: CASSFDRASTDTQYF.

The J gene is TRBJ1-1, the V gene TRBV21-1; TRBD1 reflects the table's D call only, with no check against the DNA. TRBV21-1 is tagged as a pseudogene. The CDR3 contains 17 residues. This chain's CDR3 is CASSSPMDRERNTEAFF. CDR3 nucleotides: TGTGCCAGCAGCTCCCCTATGGACAGGGAGAGAAACACTGAAGCTTTCTTT.